This TCR beta chain was retrieved from a study of early T cells in non-severe SARS-CoV-2 infection. CDR1 and CDR2 (germline): SEHNR, FQNEAQ (reference sequence). CDR3 length equals 14 residues. Trimming left V 1 base short and J 2 bases short, with 6 bases between. In TCRdb, the 5' RACE reads were re-called with MiXCR into one record per CDR3 protein. The top ten clones hold about 16% of a sample with approximately 50,000 distinct CDR3 sequences, about 10% of them seen once. This clonotype was picked up many times. The specimen was whole blood. The TCR was taken from an adult who was a healthcare worker with PCR-confirmed SARS-CoV-2 infection or an uninfected control (not recorded which). This chain links TRBV7-9 with TRBJ1-5; no definite D call. The CDR3 coding sequence is TGTGCCAGCAGCTTAGTAGGGCGCAATCAGCCCCAGCATTTT. Encoded protein: CASSLVGRNQPQHF.